This is a list of T cell receptor beta chains from one sample in a study of blood T cells in healthy people across ages. TCRdb re-called the 5' RACE reads through MiXCR, storing one row per CDR3 protein. The sample holds about 670,000 distinct CDR3 sequences, over 40% seen once. Sequenced sample: blood. The receptors derive from a man at least 80 years old in good health. Each CDR3 is given with its conserved first and last residue. Each record gives: J gene, clone size, V gene, D gene, CDR3 protein, CDR3 DNA. The D gene is left open where the match is weak. Only some rows state a clone size, as once, few, many or a class for expanded clones.

j_gene: TRBJ2-7
abundance: many
v_gene: TRBV20-1
d_gene: TRBD2
CDR3aa: CSRRTSGSSEQYF
CDR3nt: TGCAGTCGACGAACTAGCGGGAGTAGCGAGCAGTACTTC

j_gene: TRBJ2-2
abundance: -
v_gene: TRBV20-1
d_gene: TRBD2
CDR3aa: CSAGGLAGETNTGELFF
CDR3nt: TGCAGTGCTGGAGGACTAGCGGGGGAGACGAACACCGGGGAGCTGTTTTTT

j_gene: TRBJ1-1
abundance: -
v_gene: TRBV5-1
d_gene: -
CDR3aa: CASTEGSTEAFF
CDR3nt: TGCGCCAGCACCGAAGGGAGCACTGAAGCTTTCTTT

j_gene: TRBJ2-7
abundance: -
v_gene: TRBV6-2/TRBV6-3
d_gene: -
CDR3aa: CASSPLDFSYEQYF
CDR3nt: TGTGCCAGCAGTCCCCTCGACTTTTCCTACGAGCAGTACTTC

j_gene: TRBJ2-1
abundance: -
v_gene: TRBV21-1
d_gene: -
CDR3aa: CASSIRIGTSEYNEQFF
CDR3nt: TGTGCCAGCAGCATAAGGATTGGGACTAGCGAATACAATGAGCAGTTCTTC

j_gene: TRBJ1-1
abundance: few
v_gene: TRBV7-9
d_gene: -
CDR3aa: CASSPGDAEAFF
CDR3nt: TGTGCCAGCAGCCCGGGGGACGCTGAAGCTTTCTTT

j_gene: TRBJ2-7
abundance: -
v_gene: TRBV14
d_gene: TRBD2
CDR3aa: CASNRGGQLYNEQYF
CDR3nt: TGTGCCAGCAATCGGGGAGGGCAGCTCTACAATGAGCAGTACTTC

j_gene: TRBJ2-7
abundance: few
v_gene: TRBV7-2
d_gene: TRBD2
CDR3aa: CASSLGGGVRRYEQYF
CDR3nt: TGTGCCAGCAGCTTAGGGGGAGGGGTCAGACGCTACGAGCAGTACTTC

j_gene: TRBJ2-2
abundance: -
v_gene: TRBV6-5
d_gene: TRBD1
CDR3aa: CASRDRGLWTGELFF
CDR3nt: TGTGCCAGCAGAGACAGGGGGCTTTGGACCGGGGAGCTGTTTTTT

j_gene: TRBJ2-4
abundance: -
v_gene: TRBV12-3/TRBV12-4
d_gene: TRBD2
CDR3aa: CASSSGSGREQYF
CDR3nt: TGTGCCAGCAGTTCGGGTAGCGGGAGAGAGCAGTACTTC

j_gene: TRBJ2-1
abundance: -
v_gene: TRBV15
d_gene: -
CDR3aa: CATSRDRDPRFF
CDR3nt: TGTGCCACCAGCAGAGATCGGGACCCGCGGTTCTTC

j_gene: TRBJ2-5
abundance: few
v_gene: TRBV5-1
d_gene: TRBD1
CDR3aa: CASSISGTGGETQYF
CDR3nt: TGCGCCAGCAGCATATCCGGGACAGGGGGAGAGACCCAGTACTTC

j_gene: TRBJ1-2
abundance: -
v_gene: TRBV25-1
d_gene: -
CDR3aa: CASASETGYGYTF
CDR3nt: TGTGCCAGCGCCTCCGAGACGGGCTATGGCTACACCTTC

j_gene: TRBJ2-3
abundance: -
v_gene: TRBV5-1
d_gene: TRBD2
CDR3aa: CASSLVGREFGTDTQYF
CDR3nt: TGCGCCAGCAGCTTGGTCGGGCGGGAGTTCGGGACAGATACGCAGTATTTT

j_gene: TRBJ2-1
abundance: -
v_gene: TRBV14
d_gene: -
CDR3aa: CASSPSAGAYNEQFF
CDR3nt: TGTGCCAGCAGCCCCTCGGCAGGGGCCTACAATGAGCAGTTCTTC

j_gene: TRBJ2-7
abundance: -
v_gene: TRBV21-1
d_gene: -
CDR3aa: CASSKGGEGEGLTYNEQYF
CDR3nt: TGTGCCAGCAGCAAGGGGGGGGAAGGAGAGGGACTCACCTACAATGAGCAGTACTTC

j_gene: TRBJ2-3
abundance: -
v_gene: TRBV9
d_gene: -
CDR3aa: CASSSRGEGDTQYF
CDR3nt: TGTGCCAGCAGCTCTAGGGGAGAGGGAGATACGCAGTATTTT

j_gene: TRBJ1-2
abundance: once
v_gene: TRBV9
d_gene: -
CDR3aa: CASSSQRDALQEGYGYTF
CDR3nt: TGTGCCAGCAGCTCTCAGCGGGACGCCCTTCAAGAGGGCTATGGCTACACCTTC

j_gene: TRBJ1-6
abundance: many
v_gene: TRBV11-2
d_gene: -
CDR3aa: CASSGHPNSPLHF
CDR3nt: TGTGCCAGCAGCGGACACCCTAATTCACCCCTCCACTTT

j_gene: TRBJ1-5
abundance: -
v_gene: TRBV20-1
d_gene: -
CDR3aa: CSARRWGRSNQPQHF
CDR3nt: TGCAGTGCTAGAAGGTGGGGCCGAAGCAATCAGCCCCAGCATTTT

j_gene: TRBJ1-1
abundance: -
v_gene: TRBV11-2
d_gene: TRBD1
CDR3aa: CASRWTGMNTEAFF
CDR3nt: TGTGCCAGCAGATGGACAGGGATGAACACTGAAGCTTTCTTT

j_gene: TRBJ2-5
abundance: -
v_gene: TRBV12-3/TRBV12-4
d_gene: -
CDR3aa: CASSSGNGGQETQYF
CDR3nt: TGTGCCAGCAGCTCCGGGAACGGGGGACAAGAGACCCAGTACTTC

j_gene: TRBJ2-1
abundance: -
v_gene: TRBV2
d_gene: TRBD1
CDR3aa: CASRGQGSLYNEQFF
CDR3nt: TGTGCCAGCAGGGGACAGGGAAGTCTATACAATGAGCAGTTCTTC

j_gene: TRBJ2-7
abundance: -
v_gene: TRBV15
d_gene: -
CDR3aa: CATSRDRGTTTYEQYF
CDR3nt: TGTGCCACCAGCAGAGATAGGGGGACTACCACCTACGAGCAGTACTTC

j_gene: TRBJ2-7
abundance: -
v_gene: TRBV5-6
d_gene: TRBD1
CDR3aa: CASSFRTGSDYEQYF
CDR3nt: TGTGCCAGCAGCTTTAGGACAGGAAGCGACTACGAGCAGTACTTC

j_gene: TRBJ2-7
abundance: many
v_gene: TRBV5-1
d_gene: -
CDR3aa: CASSLLGASYEQYF
CDR3nt: TGCGCCAGCAGCTTGCTAGGGGCATCCTACGAGCAGTACTTC

j_gene: TRBJ2-7
abundance: few
v_gene: TRBV7-3
d_gene: -
CDR3aa: CASNLAGVGEQYF
CDR3nt: TGTGCCAGCAATCTAGCAGGGGTTGGCGAGCAGTACTTC

j_gene: TRBJ2-5
abundance: -
v_gene: TRBV20-1
d_gene: TRBD1
CDR3aa: CSAYTGDGPNNEQYF
CDR3nt: TGCAGTGCTTATACAGGGGACGGGCCAAACAATGAGCAGTACTTC

j_gene: TRBJ1-6
abundance: -
v_gene: TRBV6-2/TRBV6-3
d_gene: TRBD1
CDR3aa: CASSRQGNLALHF
CDR3nt: TGTGCCAGCAGCCGACAGGGAAATTTGGCCCTCCACTTT

j_gene: TRBJ2-7
abundance: -
v_gene: TRBV20-1
d_gene: -
CDR3aa: CSAKGTPAEQYF
CDR3nt: TGTAGTGCTAAAGGGACACCCGCCGAGCAGTACTTC

j_gene: TRBJ2-2
abundance: -
v_gene: TRBV4-3
d_gene: -
CDR3aa: CASSQDRGTGELFF
CDR3nt: TGCGCCAGCAGCCAAGACAGGGGCACCGGGGAGCTGTTTTTT

j_gene: TRBJ2-7
abundance: -
v_gene: TRBV20-1
d_gene: -
CDR3aa: CSASVQGGGPYGQYF
CDR3nt: TGCAGTGCTAGCGTCCAAGGGGGAGGGCCCTACGGGCAGTACTTC

j_gene: TRBJ2-7
abundance: -
v_gene: TRBV7-3
d_gene: TRBD1
CDR3aa: CASSLRRTGGINEQYF
CDR3nt: TGTGCCAGCAGCCTGCGTAGGACAGGGGGGATCAATGAGCAGTACTTC

j_gene: TRBJ1-1
abundance: many
v_gene: TRBV11-1
d_gene: -
CDR3aa: CASSYSVRQAAFF
CDR3nt: TGTGCCAGCAGCTACTCTGTTCGACAGGCAGCTTTCTTT

j_gene: TRBJ2-1
abundance: once
v_gene: TRBV11-1
d_gene: -
CDR3aa: CASSARRVGEQFF
CDR3nt: TGTGCCAGCAGCGCGCGTAGGGTCGGTGAGCAGTTCTTC

j_gene: TRBJ2-1
abundance: -
v_gene: TRBV7-3
d_gene: -
CDR3aa: CASSAILADEQFF
CDR3nt: TGTGCCAGCAGCGCCATATTAGCCGATGAGCAGTTCTTC

j_gene: TRBJ2-1
abundance: -
v_gene: TRBV7-9
d_gene: -
CDR3aa: CASSPGGAWNEQFF
CDR3nt: TGTGCCAGCAGCCCTGGGGGCGCGTGGAATGAGCAGTTCTTC

j_gene: TRBJ2-1
abundance: -
v_gene: TRBV4-3
d_gene: TRBD1
CDR3aa: CASSQDGTGPDEQFF
CDR3nt: TGCGCCAGCAGCCAAGATGGGACAGGCCCTGATGAGCAGTTCTTC

j_gene: TRBJ2-3
abundance: -
v_gene: TRBV12-5
d_gene: -
CDR3aa: CASGLSPEHTQYF
CDR3nt: TGTGCTAGTGGTTTGTCTCCCGAACACACGCAGTATTTT

j_gene: TRBJ2-3
abundance: few
v_gene: TRBV29-1
d_gene: -
CDR3aa: CSVEIDTDTQYF
CDR3nt: TGCAGCGTTGAGATAGACACAGATACGCAGTATTTT

j_gene: TRBJ2-1
abundance: -
v_gene: TRBV10-3
d_gene: TRBD1
CDR3aa: CAISESTGGEQFF
CDR3nt: TGTGCCATCAGTGAGTCGACAGGGGGTGAGCAGTTCTTC

j_gene: TRBJ2-3
abundance: -
v_gene: TRBV5-1
d_gene: -
CDR3aa: CASSPRPGGPSDTQYF
CDR3nt: TGCGCCAGCAGCCCACGTCCTGGGGGCCCGTCGGATACGCAGTATTTT

j_gene: TRBJ1-2
abundance: -
v_gene: TRBV20-1
d_gene: -
CDR3aa: CSARPSWDYGYTF
CDR3nt: TGCAGTGCCCGGCCGTCATGGGACTATGGCTACACCTTC

j_gene: TRBJ2-1
abundance: -
v_gene: TRBV15
d_gene: TRBD2
CDR3aa: CATSRDRGGEETQFF
CDR3nt: TGTGCCACCAGCAGAGATCGCGGGGGTGAGGAGACCCAGTTCTTC

j_gene: TRBJ2-7
abundance: -
v_gene: TRBV7-2
d_gene: TRBD2
CDR3aa: CASILAGVGEQYF
CDR3nt: TGTGCCAGCATTCTAGCGGGAGTCGGCGAGCAGTACTTC

j_gene: TRBJ2-6
abundance: -
v_gene: TRBV13
d_gene: -
CDR3aa: CASSFSPAKLGGANVLTF
CDR3nt: TGTGCCAGCAGCTTCTCCCCGGCGAAACTGGGTGGGGCCAACGTCCTGACTTTC

j_gene: TRBJ1-6
abundance: -
v_gene: TRBV6-1
d_gene: -
CDR3aa: CASLRVGGAKSSPLHF
CDR3nt: TGTGCCAGCTTGCGGGTCGGGGGCGCAAAATCCTCACCCCTCCACTTT

j_gene: TRBJ1-6
abundance: -
v_gene: TRBV3-1
d_gene: -
CDR3aa: CASSQAASHDSPLHF
CDR3nt: TGTGCCAGCAGCCAAGCGGCCAGTCATGATTCACCCCTCCACTTT

j_gene: TRBJ2-3
abundance: -
v_gene: TRBV29-1
d_gene: TRBD2
CDR3aa: CSVLNRTSGVGESADTQYF
CDR3nt: TGCAGCGTTTTGAACCGGACTAGCGGGGTAGGGGAATCGGCAGATACGCAGTATTTT

j_gene: TRBJ1-1
abundance: -
v_gene: TRBV20-1
d_gene: -
CDR3aa: CSASVGPVGFF
CDR3nt: TGCAGTGCTAGTGTCGGGCCGGTTGGTTTCTTT

j_gene: TRBJ1-2
abundance: -
v_gene: TRBV20-1
d_gene: TRBD1
CDR3aa: CSATAGGVNYGYTF
CDR3nt: TGCAGTGCTACTGCAGGGGGCGTCAACTATGGCTACACCTTC

j_gene: TRBJ2-7
abundance: -
v_gene: TRBV7-2
d_gene: TRBD2
CDR3aa: CASSPIPASGSSYEQYF
CDR3nt: TGTGCCAGCAGCCCAATTCCGGCTAGCGGGAGCTCCTACGAGCAGTACTTC

j_gene: TRBJ2-3
abundance: few
v_gene: TRBV6-2/TRBV6-3
d_gene: TRBD2
CDR3aa: CASSYLWREGRGTDTQYF
CDR3nt: TGTGCCAGCAGTTACCTCTGGCGGGAGGGCCGGGGTACAGATACGCAGTATTTT

j_gene: TRBJ2-3
abundance: few
v_gene: TRBV15
d_gene: -
CDR3aa: CATSGAHSTDTQYF
CDR3nt: TGTGCCACCTCTGGGGCACATAGCACAGATACGCAGTATTTT